Presented here are 9 T cell receptor beta chains from one specimen sequenced in a study of T cell repertoires in cytomegalovirus infection. These receptors' targets are unknown. MiXCR was run by TCRdb on the reads, yielding one entry per CDR3 protein. The sample includes some 940,000 distinct CDR3 sequences, approximately 31% of them seen just once. The specimen was cultured CD8+ T cells from PBMCs, collected from culture after CMV antigen stimulation. Every receptor here comes from a human donor in good health (CMV status not recorded). Some clones in this sample may be carry-over from other donors' samples.

This clonotype appeared a few times. This chain links TRBV10-3 with TRBJ2-5; the D is unclear. The CDR3 loop spans 12 amino acids. CDR1 and CDR2 (germline): ENHRY, SYGVKD. The V and J ends lost 0 bases and 3 bases respectively, with 2 bases between them. The CDR3 DNA reads as TGTGCCATCAGTGAGTCGAAAGAGACCCAGTACTTC. Amino acids: CAISESKETQYF.

In this sample, this clonotype turned up a few times. J is TRBJ1-4 and V is TRBV7-9, with D perhaps matching TRBD1 (6 bases). This CDR3 has 16 residues. Germline V gene sequence: CDR1 SEHNR, CDR2 FQNEAQ (reference sequence). The V end lost 5 bases, the J end lost 4 bases, and 17 bases lay between the germline ends. CDR3 in amino acids: CASSLTPTGLNEKLFF. The CDR3 DNA sequence: TGTGCCAGCAGCCTCACTCCTACAGGGCTTAATGAAAAACTGTTTTTT.

The chain has TRBV6-1 and TRBJ2-3; 9 nucleotides line up with TRBD2. The CDR3 length is 15 residues. Germline CDR1 reads MNHNS; CDR2 reads SASEGT. V shed 5 bases, J shed 5 bases, and the junction held 8 bases outside the gene matches. The CDR3 spells CASSPATSGRDTQYF. The CDR3 DNA is TGTGCCAGCAGTCCTGCGACTAGCGGCCGAGATACGCAGTATTTT.

The CDR3 sequence is CASGRAGELFF. The CDR3 DNA reads as TGTGCCAGCGGAAGGGCCGGGGAGCTGTTTTTT. This sequence joins TRBV27 and TRBJ2-2, with D unclear. The CDR3 contains 11 residues. The germline V gene has CDR1 MNHEY and CDR2 SMNVEV (reference sequence). Trimming took 8 bases from V and 6 from J, leaving 7 bases between them.

Here the CDR3 reads CASSLARVTRETQYF. As DNA, the CDR3 is TGTGCCAGCAGCTTAGCGCGGGTTACTCGAGAGACCCAGTACTTC. V and J are TRBV7-6 and TRBJ2-5; D might be TRBD2 (5 bases). This CDR3 contains 15 residues. Germline V gives CDR1 SGHVS, CDR2 FNYEAQ. V lost 0 bases to trimming and J lost 4 bases, with 12 bases between them.

This clonotype was observed a few times. The rearrangement joins TRBV19 to TRBJ2-5, with a tentative D call TRBD2 (7 bases). Germline lookup yields CDR1 LNHDA and CDR2 SQIVND (reference sequence). CDR3 length: 14 amino acids. Trimming removed 5 bases at V and 4 bases at J, with 14 bases between. In nucleotides, the CDR3 is TGTGCCAGTAGTGAGGGGGGGTTTCGAGAGACCCAGTACTTC. The encoded protein is CASSEGGFRETQYF.

This clonotype was observed a handful of times. The chain employs TRBV10-2 and TRBJ1-1; maybe TRBD1 (5 bases). Per germline, CDR1 WSHSY and CDR2 SAAADI. Trimming stripped 5 bases from V and 8 bases from J, with 9 bases between. The CDR3 runs 11 residues. CDR3 nucleotides: TGCGCCAGCAGTTGGGACGGAGAAGCTTTCTTT. Translating gives CASSWDGEAFF.

This chain joins TRBV19 and TRBJ2-2; 9 bases agree with TRBD1. Germline CDR1 LNHDA, CDR2 SQIVND (reference sequence). J lost 7 bases, V lost 5 bases, and 8 bases had no gene match. The CDR3 is 15 amino acids. CDR3 sequence: CASSWGQGYGGELFF. DNA for the CDR3: TGTGCCAGTAGTTGGGGACAGGGTTACGGCGGGGAGCTGTTTTTT.

This clonotype appeared a few times. V and J are TRBV27 and TRBJ1-5; no definite D call. With 3 bases removed from V and 7 bases from J, the gap between germline ends came to 13 bases. Germline CDR1 reads MNHEY; CDR2 reads SMNVEV (reference sequence). This CDR3 region has 14 residues. DNA of the CDR3: TGTGCCAGCAGTTTTTGGTCGGGTGGACAGCCCCAGCATTTT. It encodes CASSFWSGGQPQHF.